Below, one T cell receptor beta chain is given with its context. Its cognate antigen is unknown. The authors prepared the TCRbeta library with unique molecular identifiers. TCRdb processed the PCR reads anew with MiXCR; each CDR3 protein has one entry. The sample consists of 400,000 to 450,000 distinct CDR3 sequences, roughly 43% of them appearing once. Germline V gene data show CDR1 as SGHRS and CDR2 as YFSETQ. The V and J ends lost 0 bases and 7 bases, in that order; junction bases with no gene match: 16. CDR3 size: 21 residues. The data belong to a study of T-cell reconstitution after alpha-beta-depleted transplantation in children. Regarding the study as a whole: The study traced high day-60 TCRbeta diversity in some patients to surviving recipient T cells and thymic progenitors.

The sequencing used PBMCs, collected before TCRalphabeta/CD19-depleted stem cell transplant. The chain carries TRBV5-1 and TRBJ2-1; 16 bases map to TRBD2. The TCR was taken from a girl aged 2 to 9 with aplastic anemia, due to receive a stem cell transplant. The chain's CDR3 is CASSLGLGSGLAGGPWNEQFF. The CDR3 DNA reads TGCGCCAGCAGCTTGGGACTGGGTTCGGGACTAGCGGGAGGGCCTTGGAATGAGCAGTTCTTC.